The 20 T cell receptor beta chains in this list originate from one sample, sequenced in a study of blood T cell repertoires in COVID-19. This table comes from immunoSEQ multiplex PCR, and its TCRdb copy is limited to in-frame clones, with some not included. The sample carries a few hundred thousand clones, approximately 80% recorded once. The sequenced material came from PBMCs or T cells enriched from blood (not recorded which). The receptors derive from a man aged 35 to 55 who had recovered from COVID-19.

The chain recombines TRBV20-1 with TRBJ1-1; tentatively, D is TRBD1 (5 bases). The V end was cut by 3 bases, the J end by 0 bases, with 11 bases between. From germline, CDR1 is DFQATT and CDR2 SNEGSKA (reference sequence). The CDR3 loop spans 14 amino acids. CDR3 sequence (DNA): TGCAGTGCTAGTAAGGGACTCATGAACACTGAAGCTTTCTTT. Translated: CSASKGLMNTEAFF.

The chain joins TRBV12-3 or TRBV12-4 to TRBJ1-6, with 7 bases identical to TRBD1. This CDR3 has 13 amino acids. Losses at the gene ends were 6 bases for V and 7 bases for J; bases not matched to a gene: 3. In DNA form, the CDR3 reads TGTGCCAGCAGCATACAGGGGAATTCACCCCTCCACTTT. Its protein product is CASSIQGNSPLHF.

The CDR3 here is CASSPLDRVEGYTF. The CDR3 bases are TGTGCCAGCTCACCCTTGGACAGGGTCGAAGGCTACACCTTC. V and J are TRBV18 and TRBJ1-2; 8 bases line up with TRBD1. Trimming removed 3 bases from V and 8 bases from J; junction bases left unmatched: 8. This CDR3 comprises 14 residues. The V gene's germline CDR1 is KGHSH and CDR2 LQKENI.

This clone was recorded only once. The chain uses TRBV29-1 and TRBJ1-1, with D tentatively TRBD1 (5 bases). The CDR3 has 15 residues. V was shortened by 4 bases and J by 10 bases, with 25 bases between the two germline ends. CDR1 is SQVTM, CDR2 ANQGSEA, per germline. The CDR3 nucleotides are TGCAGCGTTGTCGTCGGGGAGGGTCCACCCGGGGGAGCTTTCTTT. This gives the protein CSVVVGEGPPGGAFF.

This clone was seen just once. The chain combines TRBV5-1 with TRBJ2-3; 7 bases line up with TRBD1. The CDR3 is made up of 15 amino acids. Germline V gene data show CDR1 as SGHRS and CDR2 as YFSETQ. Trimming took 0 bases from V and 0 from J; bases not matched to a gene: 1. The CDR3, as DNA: TGCGCCAGCAGCTTGGAAGGGGGCAGCACAGATACGCAGTATTTT. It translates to CASSLEGGSTDTQYF.

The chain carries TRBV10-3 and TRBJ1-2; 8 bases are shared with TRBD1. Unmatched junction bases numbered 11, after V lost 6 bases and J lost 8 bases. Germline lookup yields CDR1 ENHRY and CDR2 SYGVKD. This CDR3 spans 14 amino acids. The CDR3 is CAISDSLTGEGYTF. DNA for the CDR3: TGTGCCATCAGCGACTCATTGACAGGGGAGGGCTACACCTTC.

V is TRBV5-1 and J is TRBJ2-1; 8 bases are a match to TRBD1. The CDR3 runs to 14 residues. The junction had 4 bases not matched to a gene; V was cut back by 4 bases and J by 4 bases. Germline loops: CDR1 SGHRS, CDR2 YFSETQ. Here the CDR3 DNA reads TGCGCCAGCAGCCAGGGGGCGGGTTACAATGAGCAGTTCTTC. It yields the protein CASSQGAGYNEQFF. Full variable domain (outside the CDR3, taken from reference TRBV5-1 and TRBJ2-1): KAGVTQTPRYLIKTRGQQVTLSCSPISGHRSVSWYQQTPGQGLQFLFEYFSETQRNKGNFPGRFSGRQFSNSRSEMNVSTLELGDSALYLCASSQGAGYNEQFFGPGTRLTVL.

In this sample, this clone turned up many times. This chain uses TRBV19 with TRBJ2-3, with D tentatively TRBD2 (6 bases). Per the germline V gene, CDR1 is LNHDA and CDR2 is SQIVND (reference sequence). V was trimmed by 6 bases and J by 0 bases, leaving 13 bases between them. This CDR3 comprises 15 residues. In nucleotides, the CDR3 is TGTGCCAGTAGAATCGGACTAAAGAGCACAGATACGCAGTATTTT. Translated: CASRIGLKSTDTQYF.

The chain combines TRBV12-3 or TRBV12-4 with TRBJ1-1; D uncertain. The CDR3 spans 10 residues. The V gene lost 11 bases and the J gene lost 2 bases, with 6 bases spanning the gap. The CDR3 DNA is TGTGCCGGGCCTAACACTGAAGCTTTCTTT. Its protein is CAGPNTEAFF.

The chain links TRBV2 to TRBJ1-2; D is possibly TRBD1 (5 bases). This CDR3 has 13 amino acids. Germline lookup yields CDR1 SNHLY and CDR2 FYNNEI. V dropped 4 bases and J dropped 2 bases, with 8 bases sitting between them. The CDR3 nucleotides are TGTGCCAGCAGTGGGGCAGGGAACTATGGCTACACCTTC. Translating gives CASSGAGNYGYTF.

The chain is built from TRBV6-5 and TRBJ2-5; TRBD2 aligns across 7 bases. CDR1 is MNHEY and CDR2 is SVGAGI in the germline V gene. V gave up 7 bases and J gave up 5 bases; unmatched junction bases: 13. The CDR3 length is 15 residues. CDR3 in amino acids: CASTLGGSASETQYF. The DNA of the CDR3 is TGTGCCAGCACCCTCGGGGGGTCCGCTTCGGAGACCCAGTACTTC.

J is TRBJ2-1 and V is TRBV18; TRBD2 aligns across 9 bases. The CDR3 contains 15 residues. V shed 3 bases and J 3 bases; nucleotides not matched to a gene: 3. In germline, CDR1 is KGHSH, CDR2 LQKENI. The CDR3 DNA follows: TGTGCCAGCTCACCCCAGCGGGGGGACTACAATGAGCAGTTCTTC. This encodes CASSPQRGDYNEQFF.

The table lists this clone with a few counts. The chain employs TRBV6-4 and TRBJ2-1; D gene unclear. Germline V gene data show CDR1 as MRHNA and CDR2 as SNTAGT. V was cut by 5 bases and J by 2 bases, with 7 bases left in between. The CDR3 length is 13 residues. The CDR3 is CASSPDTYNEQFF. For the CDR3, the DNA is TGTGCCAGCAGTCCCGACACCTACAATGAGCAGTTCTTC.

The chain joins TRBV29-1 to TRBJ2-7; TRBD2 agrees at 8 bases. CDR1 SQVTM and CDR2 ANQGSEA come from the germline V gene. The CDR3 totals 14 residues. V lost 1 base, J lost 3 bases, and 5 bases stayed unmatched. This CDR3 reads CSVEGLAGHYEQYF. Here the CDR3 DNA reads TGCAGCGTTGAAGGCTTAGCGGGACACTACGAGCAGTACTTC.

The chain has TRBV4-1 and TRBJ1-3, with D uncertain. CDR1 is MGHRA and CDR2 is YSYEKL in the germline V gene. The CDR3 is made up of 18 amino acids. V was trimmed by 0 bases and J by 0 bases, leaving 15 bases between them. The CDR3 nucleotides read TGCGCCAGCAGCCAAGAATATGGAGGAGGGTTCTCTGGAAACACCATATATTTT. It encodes CASSQEYGGGFSGNTIYF.

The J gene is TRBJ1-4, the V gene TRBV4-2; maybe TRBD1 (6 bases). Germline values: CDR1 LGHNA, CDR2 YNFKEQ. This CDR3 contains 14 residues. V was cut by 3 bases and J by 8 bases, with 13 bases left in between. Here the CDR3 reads CASSQGAGPEKLFF. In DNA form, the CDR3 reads TGTGCCAGCAGCCAGGGGGCAGGGCCCGAAAAACTGTTTTTT.

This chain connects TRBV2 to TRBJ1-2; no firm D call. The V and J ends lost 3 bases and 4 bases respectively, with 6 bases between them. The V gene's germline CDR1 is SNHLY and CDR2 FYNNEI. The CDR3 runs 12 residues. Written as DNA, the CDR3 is TGTGCCAGCAGTGAGTACAGCTATGGCTACACCTTC. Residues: CASSEYSYGYTF.

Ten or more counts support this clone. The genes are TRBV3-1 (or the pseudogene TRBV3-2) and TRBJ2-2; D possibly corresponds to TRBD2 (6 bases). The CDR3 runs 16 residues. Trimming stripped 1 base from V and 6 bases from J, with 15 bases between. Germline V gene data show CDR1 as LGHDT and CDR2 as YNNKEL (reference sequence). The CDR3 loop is CASSQVLRESPGELFF. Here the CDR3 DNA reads TGTGCCAGCAGCCAAGTTCTCCGGGAGTCACCCGGGGAGCTGTTTTTT.

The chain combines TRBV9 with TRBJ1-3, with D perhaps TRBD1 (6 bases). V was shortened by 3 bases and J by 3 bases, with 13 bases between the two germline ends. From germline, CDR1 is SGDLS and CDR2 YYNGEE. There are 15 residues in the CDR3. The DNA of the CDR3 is TGTGCCAGCAGCGCCGGGGGGGCGGTTGGAAACACCATATATTTT. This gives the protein CASSAGGAVGNTIYF.

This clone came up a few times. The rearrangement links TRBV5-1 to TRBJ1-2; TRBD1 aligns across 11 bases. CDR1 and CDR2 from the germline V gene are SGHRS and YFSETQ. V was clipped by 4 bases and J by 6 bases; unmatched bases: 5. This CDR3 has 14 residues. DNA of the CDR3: TGCGCCAGCAGCCAAGGACAGGGGGCGCATGGCTACACCTTC. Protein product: CASSQGQGAHGYTF.